This T cell receptor (beta chain) was profiled in a study of Ad26.COV2.S vaccination and SARS-CoV-2 variants (dated by TCRdb to 2020 to 2023). As for the study more broadly: Donors in the vaccine arm were drawn from COV1001, a phase I-IIa trial of Ad26.COV2.S in healthy adults that was multicentre, randomized, double-blind and placebo-controlled. Dosing of Ad26.COV2.S was intramuscular, at either 5x10^10 or 1x10^11 viral particles, delivered as one shot or as two shots spaced 56 days apart. The TCR-sequenced set comprised around 30 samples: approximately 19 Ad26.COV2.S vaccine recipients, 5 placebo recipients and 8 SARS-CoV-2 convalescent individuals. TCRbeta repertoire sequencing served as the tool for gauging how specific and how broad the SARS-CoV-2-reactive T cell receptors were following Ad26.COV2.S vaccination. Investigators did not know the trial group allocation while performing experiments and assessing outcomes. Participants in the trial were split at random into five groups of five each, receiving low-dose or high-dose Ad26.COV2.S once or twice, or else placebo on both occasions.

The immunoSEQ Assay was used to sequence TCRbeta CDR3 regions. After extraction, genomic DNA underwent amplification by bias-controlled multiplex PCR, followed by high-throughput sequencing. The authors' pipeline ran thus. To quantify the absolute abundance of each unique TCRbeta CDR3 region, sequences were collapsed and filtered. T cell fraction was estimated by normalizing TCRbeta template counts to usable DNA, which was measured by amplifying reference genes present in all nucleated cells. Repertoire TCRs were annotated as SARS-CoV-2-specific when V gene, CDR3 amino acid sequence and J gene were exactly matched to a known reactive TCR set. The reference SARS-CoV-2 TCR set was derived from MIRA and filtered for enrichment in COVID-19-positive ImmuneCODE repertoires, a step that removed public or cross-reactive TCRs. Using the MIRA antigens, annotated TCRs were further analysed by specific ORF or by position within an ORF. Breadth was defined as annotated unique rearrangements over total unique productive rearrangements; depth was the summed frequency of those rearrangements. Group comparisons of TCR breadth used two-sided Wilcoxon rank-sum tests. TCRdb provides this immuneACCESS table in a form limited to in-frame rearrangements. Some clones are lacking; in checked studies, under half of them reflect an unresolved V gene, and why the rest are absent is not known. Clone size and the V and J calls come from that table; the DNA yielded D and trimming. Recorded for this sample are around 500,000 clones; roughly nine tenths of them occurred a single time. 1.7% of the sample is taken by the ten largest.

Broad study findings and their caveats: The study was not powered for comparison of responses between vaccine doses or regimens. Vaccine and placebo recipients had similar non-spike TCR breadth, a finding consistent with the vaccine containing only spike. According to the authors, total T cell responses may have been underestimated by the TCR breadth and depth analyses. Ad26.COV2.S recipients had higher spike-specific TCR breadth than placebo recipients (P = 0.0014). After vaccination, spike-specific CD8+ and CD4+ T cell responses were reported to show substantial breadth.

The treatment or condition label on this specimen signifies: around 19 received Ad26.COV2.S at low or high dose, single or two shots; several received placebo; per-sample allocation not given. Repertoires of vaccine and placebo recipients were sequenced from samples taken on day 63 after the first injection. Cohort 1b enrolled some 25 adults aged 18-55 years at a single site in Boston, USA, between 29 July and 7 August 2020. As a vaccine, Ad26.COV2.S was a replication-incompetent adenovirus type 26 vector that expressed a prefusion-stabilized SARS-CoV-2 spike protein derived from the original Wuhan strain. Taken from the germline V gene, the CDR1 and CDR2 loops are MGHRA and YSYEKL. The CDR3 runs 12 amino acids, cysteine and phenylalanine included. Only CDR3 DNA is held: 36 bases, read in frame from base 1. Between the V and J ends, shortened by 3 bases and 4 bases respectively, the junction contains 5 bases.

For this clone: The specificity of this receptor is unknown. Per-nucleotide qualities are absent, and no much larger clonotype sits a single base away.

Recombination connected TRBV4-1 to TRBJ2-3; the D gene is unclear. The sample here was peripheral blood, taken in a trial of Ad26.COV2.S vaccine versus placebo. The clonotype was recovered from a person aged 18-65 years who received the Ad26.COV2.S COVID-19 vaccine or a placebo. The sequenced DNA: TGCGCCAGCAGCCACCCGGCAGATACGCAGTATTTT. Protein translation: CASSHPADTQYF.